Listed below are T cell receptor beta chains from one sample, sequenced in a study of blood T cell repertoires in COVID-19. The data were produced by immunoSEQ multiplex PCR, yet TCRdb's version contains in-frame clones alone and is incomplete. The sample records roughly 350,000 clones, 85% being singletons. Sequencing used peripheral blood. These receptors were obtained from a woman aged 18-29 years with acute or convalescent COVID-19. CDR3s include the opening cysteine and the closing phenylalanine or tryptophan. The D gene is left open where the match is weak. Clone size appears in some rows only: once, few, many, or a class for an expanded clone.

v_gene	abundance	j_gene	d_gene	CDR3nt	CDR3aa
TRBV30	-	TRBJ2-1	-	TGTGCCTGGAGTGTCGGGCGGGGGCACAATGAGCAGTTCTTC	CAWSVGRGHNEQFF
TRBV12-5	few	TRBJ1-4	TRBD1	TGTGCTAGTGGTGCCGGGACAGGGAGTAATGAAAAACTGTTTTTT	CASGAGTGSNEKLFF
TRBV14	-	TRBJ2-1	-	TGTGCCAGCAGCCAAGATTTTGGGGGGGGCGCCTACAATGAGCAGTTCTTC	CASSQDFGGGAYNEQFF
TRBV2	-	TRBJ2-3	-	TGTGCCAGCAGTGAATTGGGCAGACCCACAGATACGCAGTATTTT	CASSELGRPTDTQYF
TRBV28	-	TRBJ2-2	-	TGTGCCAGCATAGGACTCCTTGGGACCGGGGAGCTGTTTTTT	CASIGLLGTGELFF
TRBV9	-	TRBJ1-1	TRBD1	TGTGCCAGCAGCGGAGGGGGACAGTTTAACACTGAAGCTTTCTTT	CASSGGGQFNTEAFF
TRBV7-9	-	TRBJ2-6	TRBD1	TGTGCCAGCAGCTCAATAGTACAGGGGACAGGGGCCAACGTCCTGACTTTC	CASSSIVQGTGANVLTF
TRBV9	-	TRBJ1-4	-	TGTGCCAGCAGCGTATATGGGGGACTAACGGCAAATGAAAAACTGTTTTTT	CASSVYGGLTANEKLFF
TRBV18	-	TRBJ2-4	-	TGTGCCAGCTCCCAGACCCATGAGGGCGGCATTCAGTACTTC	CASSQTHEGGIQYF
TRBV6-5	-	TRBJ1-1	TRBD1	TGTGCCAGCAGAAGGGACAGGGGGAACACTGAAGCTTTCTTT	CASRRDRGNTEAFF
TRBV9	-	TRBJ2-7	TRBD1	TGTGCCAGCAGCGTAGAGCCGACAGGGTCCTACGAGCAGTACTTC	CASSVEPTGSYEQYF
TRBV20-1	-	TRBJ2-7	-	TGCAGTGCTAGTACTCGACAGAACTACGAGCAGTACTTC	CSASTRQNYEQYF
TRBV6-1	-	TRBJ1-5	-	TGTGCCAGCAGTGAAACCGGGGGGGCTGATCAGCCCCAGCATTTT	CASSETGGADQPQHF
TRBV7-8	-	TRBJ2-7	-	TGTGCCAGCAGCTTGCCAGGAGGACAGTCATCCTACGAGCAGTACTTC	CASSLPGGQSSYEQYF
TRBV12-3/TRBV12-4	-	TRBJ1-5	TRBD1	TGTGCCAGCGCTCCAGGGGGCGATCAGCCCCAGCATTTT	CASAPGGDQPQHF
TRBV2	-	TRBJ1-1	TRBD1	TGTGCCAGCAGAACAGGGGGTGGGGGTGAAGCTTTCTTT	CASRTGGGGEAFF
TRBV7-2	-	TRBJ2-7	TRBD2	TGTGCCAGCAGCTTATGGGGGGGAACCTACGAGCAGTACTTC	CASSLWGGTYEQYF
TRBV7-6	-	TRBJ2-7	TRBD2	TGTGCCAGCAGCTCCCGGACTAGCGGGAGGCCCCACGAGCAGTACTTC	CASSSRTSGRPHEQYF
TRBV12-5	-	TRBJ1-3	-	TGTGCTAGTACAGGAGGGGCAGTCTCTGGAAACACCATATATTTT	CASTGGAVSGNTIYF
TRBV12-3/TRBV12-4	-	TRBJ2-2	-	TGTGCCAGCAGTTTAGCGCAGGGCGGGGAGCTGTTTTTT	CASSLAQGGELFF
TRBV3-1/TRBV3-2	few	TRBJ2-5	-	TGTGCCAGCAGCCAAGGACGGGAAGAGACCCAGTACTTC	CASSQGREETQYF
TRBV9	-	TRBJ1-2	-	TGTGCCAGCAGCGCAACAGGGACTGGCTACACCTTC	CASSATGTGYTF
TRBV19	-	TRBJ2-5	TRBD2	TGTGCCAGTCGGGGGGTTGAGACCCAGTACTTC	CASRGVETQYF
TRBV4-2	-	TRBJ2-7	-	TGTGCCAGCAGCCATTCGAGGAGTGAGCAGTACTTC	CASSHSRSEQYF
TRBV18	-	TRBJ1-1	-	TGTGCCACCTCGGGGCAGATGAACACTGAAGCTTTCTTT	CATSGQMNTEAFF
TRBV6-5	-	TRBJ1-1	TRBD1	TGTGCCAGCGGGACAGGGATGAACACTGAAGCTTTCTTT	CASGTGMNTEAFF
TRBV11-3	once	TRBJ2-7	-	TGTGCCAGCAGCTTAGGAGGAACGGGTAGCGAGCAGTACTTC	CASSLGGTGSEQYF
TRBV24-1	-	TRBJ2-1	TRBD2	TGTGCCACCAGTGAAGGGACTAGCGGTTACAATGAGCAGTTCTTC	CATSEGTSGYNEQFF
TRBV18	-	TRBJ1-1	-	TGTGCCAGCTCACCAACTCCCGGGGGAGGCACTGAAGCTTTCTTT	CASSPTPGGGTEAFF
TRBV7-9	few	TRBJ2-7	-	TGTGCCAGCAGCTTAGACAGGGTGAACGAGCAGTACTTC	CASSLDRVNEQYF
TRBV3-1/TRBV3-2	-	TRBJ2-3	TRBD2	TGTGCCAGCAGCCAAGTAGCGGGAGGATCAGATACGCAGTATTTT	CASSQVAGGSDTQYF
TRBV27	few	TRBJ1-4	TRBD1	TGTGCCAGCAGTTCAACTCCGGGACAGGGTAATGAAAAACTGTTTTTT	CASSSTPGQGNEKLFF